A selection of T cell receptor beta chains follows, all from one sample in a study of OX40 agonist ivuxolimab in advanced cancers. TCRdb's table, derived via immunoSEQ multiplex PCR, lists solely in-frame clones and lacks some. The data contain about 98,000 clones, around 94% of them singletons. The source material was CD4+ or CD8+ T cells sorted from blood, sampled in a trial of the OX40 agonist ivuxolimab. Source of these receptors: an adult with an advanced solid tumor such as melanoma, head and neck, liver or kidney cancer. Both conserved end residues are part of each CDR3. Each record gives: J gene, clone size, V gene, D gene, CDR3 protein, CDR3 DNA. A D gene is named only where the DNA matches it firmly. Only part of the rows carry a size: once, few, many, or a class if the clone is expanded.

TRBJ2-7 once TRBV21-1 - CASSKFRGTRNEQYF TGTGCCAGCAGCAAATTTCGGGGGACACGGAACGAGCAGTACTTC
TRBJ1-5 - TRBV19 - CASSILSQPQHF TGTGCCAGTAGTATATTGTCGCAGCCCCAGCATTTT
TRBJ1-5 - TRBV7-6 TRBD1 CASSLGQGLQPQHF TGTGCCAGCAGCTTGGGACAGGGGTTACAGCCCCAGCATTTT
TRBJ2-6 - TRBV5-1 TRBD1 CASSSGQGVSGANVLTF TGCGCCAGCAGCTCCGGACAGGGGGTCTCAGGGGCCAACGTCCTGACTTTC
TRBJ2-3 - TRBV29-1 - CSVEGPPGTQYF TGCAGCGTTGAGGGGCCTCCTGGTACGCAGTATTTT
TRBJ2-5 - TRBV6-5 - CASSPVGVPQETQYF TGTGCCAGCAGCCCCGTCGGGGTGCCACAAGAGACCCAGTACTTC
TRBJ1-5 once TRBV27 - CASSLSRNQPQHF TGTGCCAGCAGTTTATCGCGCAATCAGCCCCAGCATTTT
TRBJ2-1 - TRBV9 TRBD2 CASSPSATGTTYNEQFF TGTGCCAGCAGCCCCTCCGCAACCGGGACTACATACAATGAGCAGTTCTTC
TRBJ1-1 few TRBV28 TRBD1 CASSSDRGNTEAFF TGTGCCAGCAGTTCGGACAGGGGAAACACTGAAGCTTTCTTT
TRBJ1-4 - TRBV28 - CASSLYQKLFF TGTGCCAGCAGTTTATATCAAAAACTGTTTTTT
TRBJ2-3 - TRBV7-9 - CASSLRDSGTQYF TGTGCCAGCAGCTTGAGGGATTCGGGTACGCAGTATTTT
TRBJ1-2 once TRBV18 TRBD1 CASSLTRTGDGYTF TGTGCCAGCTCACTAACTCGGACAGGGGATGGCTACACCTTC
TRBJ2-5 - TRBV6-6 - CASSYGDSVTQYF TGTGCCAGCAGTTACGGCGATTCTGTGACCCAGTACTTC
TRBJ2-1 - TRBV4-2 - CASSLSTLSSYNEQFF TGTGCCAGCAGCCTTTCGACCCTGAGCTCCTACAATGAGCAGTTCTTC
TRBJ1-2 - TRBV30 TRBD1 CAWGQGGGYTF TGTGCCTGGGGACAGGGTGGGGGCTACACCTTC
TRBJ1-1 - TRBV7-2 - CASSFSVNTEAFF TGTGCCAGCAGCTTTTCGGTGAACACTGAAGCTTTCTTT
TRBJ1-1 - TRBV6-1 - CASSGTYSAEAFF TGTGCCAGCAGTGGGACCTACAGCGCTGAAGCTTTCTTT
TRBJ1-5 - TRBV28 TRBD1 CAGSARTGEDQPQHF TGTGCCGGCAGTGCACGGACAGGGGAGGATCAGCCCCAGCATTTT
TRBJ1-4 - TRBV10-3 - CASNGGLGEKLFF TGTGCCTCAAATGGGGGTTTGGGAGAAAAACTGTTTTTT
TRBJ2-2 once TRBV7-2 - CASSLARMAGELFF TGTGCCAGCAGCTTAGCGCGAATGGCCGGGGAGCTGTTTTTT
TRBJ2-1 - TRBV9 TRBD2 CASSVRAGRNEQFF TGTGCCAGCAGCGTGCGAGCGGGGAGGAATGAGCAGTTCTTC
TRBJ1-3 - TRBV30 - CAWSVPGGMYTIYF TGTGCCTGGAGTGTTCCAGGAGGGATGTACACCATATATTTT
TRBJ2-2 - TRBV5-1 TRBD1 CASGQGLSTGELFF TGCGCCAGTGGACAGGGGCTATCTACCGGGGAGCTGTTTTTT
TRBJ2-3 - TRBV27 TRBD2 CASSLVVSGDPTDTQYF TGTGCCAGCAGTTTAGTAGTTAGCGGGGACCCCACAGATACGCAGTATTTT
TRBJ1-1 once TRBV27 - CASSLKVFTEAFF TGTGCCAGCAGTTTGAAGGTGTTTACTGAAGCTTTCTTT
TRBJ1-4 - TRBV4-3 - CASSSRAANEKLFF TGCGCCAGCAGTTCAAGGGCAGCTAATGAAAAACTGTTTTTT
TRBJ1-3 - TRBV10-3 TRBD1 CAISARDSHSGNTIYF TGTGCCATCAGTGCGCGGGACAGCCACTCTGGAAACACCATATATTTT
TRBJ2-1 - TRBV4-1 TRBD2 CASSQDPGRAGNEQFF TGCGCCAGCAGCCAAGATCCGGGGAGGGCGGGGAATGAGCAGTTCTTC
TRBJ2-3 - TRBV10-3 - CAISRDTDTQYF TGTGCCATCAGCCGGGACACAGATACGCAGTATTTT
TRBJ1-2 - TRBV6-6 - CASSQRYLEGYTF TGTGCCAGCAGTCAACGATACCTGGAAGGCTACACCTTC